Following are 21 T cell receptor beta chains from one sample sequenced in a study of cytomegalovirus exposure and HLA in healthy donors (TCRdb year 2017). Library method: the immunoSEQ multiplex PCR assay. A mixture of 60 forward primers for TCR Vbeta segments and 13 reverse primers for TCR Jbeta segments was used in the multiplex PCR. TCRdb re-hosts the immuneACCESS table, in-frame sequences only. Its copies lack some clones; in the studies checked, an unresolved V gene accounts for under half of them, and the cause for the rest is not known. This sample gives fewer than 120,000 clones in total; approximately 78% of them show up just once. Approximately 1.2% of the sample is taken by the ten largest. The sequencing input was PBMCs. The origin of the receptors is a woman in her twenties or thirties in good health and CMV-seronegative.

V usage is TRBV13 and J usage is TRBJ1-1; D is undetermined. CDR1 is PRHDT and CDR2 is FYEKMQ in the germline V gene (reference sequence). CDR3 length: 19 residues. V lost 5 bases, J lost 1 base, and 26 bases lay in between. CDR3 bases: TGTGCCAGCAGCGATCGACGCCCGTTCAGGTTAAGACAGAACACTGAAGCTTTCTTT. Its translation is CASSDRRPFRLRQNTEAFF.

This clone was counted only a few times. This sequence joins TRBV19 and TRBJ2-5, with TRBD2 matching 9 bases. Germline values: CDR1 LNHDA, CDR2 SQIVND (reference sequence). The CDR3 covers 14 residues. V was pared by 6 bases and J by 4 bases, with 6 bases of the junction left unmatched. This CDR3 is CASRSGGRVETQYF. The CDR3 bases are TGTGCCAGTAGGAGCGGGGGGAGGGTAGAGACCCAGTACTTC.

This clone has only a few counts. The chain uses TRBV6-1 and TRBJ1-1; 10 positions match TRBD1. This CDR3 has 14 residues. The germline gives CDR1 MNHNS, CDR2 SASEGT. J was trimmed by 7 bases and V by 7 bases; bases with no gene match: 9. The CDR3 sequence: CASTRTGGFREAFF. Written as DNA, the CDR3 is TGTGCCAGCACCCGGACAGGGGGTTTTCGTGAAGCTTTCTTT.

This rearrangement joins TRBV4-3 to TRBJ2-3, with TRBD2 matching 12 bases. The germline gives CDR1 LGHNA, CDR2 YSLEER. V trimming: 4 bases; J trimming: 2 bases; junction bases outside the gene matches: 10. CDR3 length equals 18 residues. CDR3 protein: CASSPSPSSGGATDTQYF. CDR3 DNA: TGCGCCAGCAGCCCCAGTCCGTCTAGCGGGGGGGCCACAGATACGCAGTATTTT.

V gene TRBV4-3 combines with J gene TRBJ2-1; 12 nucleotides agree with TRBD1. The CDR3 extends over 15 amino acids. Trimming took 6 bases from V and 6 from J; bases not matched to a gene: 6. Germline lookup yields CDR1 LGHNA and CDR2 YSLEER. This CDR3 reads CASRPGTGGRNEQFF. CDR3 bases: TGCGCCAGCAGACCCGGGACAGGGGGCCGCAATGAGCAGTTCTTC.

The rearrangement uses TRBV27 and TRBJ2-7, with 7 nucleotides matching TRBD2. The CDR3 has 14 residues. Germline V lookup: CDR1 MNHEY, CDR2 SMNVEV (reference sequence). The trim removed 2 bases at V and 0 bases at J, leaving 1 base unmatched. The DNA for the CDR3 is TGTGCCAGCAGTTTACTAGCGGCCTCCTACGAGCAGTACTTC. As protein: CASSLLAASYEQYF.

The genes are TRBV7-8 and TRBJ1-6; the match to TRBD1 covers 11 bases. Trimming removed 5 bases from V and 9 bases from J; junction bases left unmatched: 9. This CDR3 has 16 residues. CDR1 and CDR2 (germline): SGHVS, FQNEAQ. The CDR3 nucleotides read TGTGCCAGCAGCCTCTCGGACAGGGGGCAAGGTTCACCCCTCCACTTT. Protein product: CASSLSDRGQGSPLHF.

V is TRBV27 and J is TRBJ1-2; TRBD1 agrees at 11 bases. Germline V gives CDR1 MNHEY, CDR2 SMNVEV (reference sequence). The CDR3 extends over 23 amino acids. With V trimmed by 3 bases and J by 1 base, 25 bases remained unmatched. The CDR3 bases are TGTGCCAGCAGTTTCCTGTTTGGGCTACCGGGACAGGGGGACGCGTTACTTAACTATGGCTACACCTTC. Amino acid sequence: CASSFLFGLPGQGDALLNYGYTF.

This clone turned up a few times. The chain links TRBV6-6 to TRBJ2-7, with D maybe TRBD2 (5 bases). The CDR3 has 14 residues. V was cut by 7 bases and J by 4 bases, with 17 bases left in between. Germline lookup yields CDR1 MNHNY and CDR2 SVGAGI (reference sequence). The CDR3 DNA reads as TGTGCCAGCACATCACACGGGGAGAATTACGAGCAGTACTTC. This encodes CASTSHGENYEQYF.

The CDR3 nucleotides are TGTGCCAGCAGTGGTTACAGGGGTTTGAACAATCAGCCCCAGCATTTT. It encodes CASSGYRGLNNQPQHF. The chain uses TRBV6-1 and TRBJ1-5, with 7 positions matching TRBD1. Germline V gene data show CDR1 as MNHNS and CDR2 as SASEGT. The CDR3 totals 16 residues. J lost 3 bases, V lost 4 bases, and 9 bases had no gene match.

The chain has TRBV6-1 and TRBJ1-2; 8 bases match TRBD1. V lost 3 bases and J lost 6; bases outside the gene matches: 12. CDR1 and CDR2 (germline): MNHNS, SASEGT. This CDR3 is 16 amino acids long. The CDR3 coding sequence is TGTGCCAGCAGTGACCCCGACAGGGGTAGAATTCATGGCTACACCTTC. Translation gives CASSDPDRGRIHGYTF.

The chain combines TRBV6-1 with TRBJ2-1; a weak D match, TRBD2 (6 bases). Germline CDR1 is MNHNS and CDR2 is SASEGT. The length of the CDR3 is 15 residues. V was trimmed by 2 bases and J by 8 bases, leaving 16 bases between them. This CDR3 is CASSELEEGWDEQFF. CDR3 bases: TGTGCCAGCAGTGAACTCGAGGAGGGGTGGGATGAGCAGTTCTTC.

This sequence joins TRBV4-2 and TRBJ2-1; D may be TRBD2 (5 bases). V gave up 1 base and J gave up 2 bases, with 15 bases separating them. The CDR3 spans 17 residues. Per the germline V gene, CDR1 is LGHNA and CDR2 is YNFKEQ. The CDR3 nucleotides are TGTGCCAGCAGCCAAGCGAGGGCTAGCTCCACCTACAATGAGCAGTTCTTC. It encodes CASSQARASSTYNEQFF.

The CDR3 nucleotides are TGTGCCAGCAGCTTAGCCCTGTTGGAGGGCTTCCCTCATCAGCCCCAGCATTTT. Translated, it gives CASSLALLEGFPHQPQHF. V usage is TRBV7-8 and J usage is TRBJ1-5, with D uncertain. Trimming took 0 bases from V and 5 from J, leaving 20 bases between them. CDR3 length equals 18 residues. CDR1 is SGHVS, CDR2 FQNEAQ, per germline.

The chain links TRBV5-6 to TRBJ1-1, with D unclear. This CDR3 has 17 residues. The V gene lost 4 bases and the J gene lost 3 bases, with 22 bases spanning the gap. Germline V gene data show CDR1 as SGHDT and CDR2 as YYEEEE. The CDR3 is CASSPWVIERADTEAFF. The CDR3 DNA is TGTGCCAGCAGCCCCTGGGTAATAGAGCGCGCGGACACTGAAGCTTTCTTT.

The genes are TRBV6-5 and TRBJ1-2, with 7 bases lining up with TRBD1. Trimming at V came to 6 bases and at J to 0 bases, leaving 7 bases not matched to a gene. Germline CDR1 reads MNHEY; CDR2 reads SVGAGI. CDR3 length: 15 residues. The CDR3 DNA reads TGTGCCAGCAGCTACAGGGGAAGAACTAACTATGGCTACACCTTC. It encodes CASSYRGRTNYGYTF.

This clone has more than one count but fewer than ten. The V and J genes are TRBV28 and TRBJ1-5, with D possibly matching TRBD1 (5 bases). CDR3 length: 14 residues. With 2 bases removed from V and 6 bases from J, the gap between germline ends came to 11 bases. The germline V gene has CDR1 MDHEN and CDR2 SYDVKM. The CDR3 nucleotides read TGTGCCAGCAGTTTACGGGGGGAATCTCAGCCCCAGCATTTT. Translated: CASSLRGESQPQHF. Full variable domain (outside the CDR3, taken from reference TRBV28 and TRBJ1-5): DVKVTQSSRYLVKRTGEKVFLECVQDMDHENMFWYRQDPGLGLRLIYFSYDVKMKEKGDIPEGYSVSREKKERFSLILESASTNQTSMYLCASSLRGESQPQHFGDGTRLSIL.

V and J are TRBV29-1 and TRBJ1-2; D remains unclear. This CDR3 has 12 residues. The V and J ends lost 4 bases and 0 bases respectively, with 6 bases between them. The germline CDR1 and CDR2 sequences are SQVTM and ANQGSEA. Here the CDR3 reads CSVVRANYGYTF. CDR3 bases: TGCAGCGTTGTCCGGGCTAACTATGGCTACACCTTC.

This chain links TRBV11-2 with TRBJ1-2; a possible D gene is TRBD1 (6 bases). The germline V gene has CDR1 SGHAT and CDR2 FQNNGV. V lost 1 base, J lost 5 bases, and 14 bases lay in between. The CDR3 runs 15 residues. Written as DNA, the CDR3 is TGTGCCAGCAGCTTAGCAGGGGCGCCGGGGTATGGCTACACCTTC. Protein: CASSLAGAPGYGYTF.

The V and J genes are TRBV28 and TRBJ2-7; D is uncertain. CDR1 is MDHEN, CDR2 SYDVKM, per germline. The CDR3 is 13 amino acids. Trimming left V 6 bases short and J 2 bases short, with 11 bases between. In nucleotides, the CDR3 is TGTGCCAGCAGCACGACAAGTCCCTACGAGCAGTACTTC. This codes for CASSTTSPYEQYF.

This clone was recorded a few times. This rearrangement joins TRBV7-2 to TRBJ2-2; D is undetermined. Germline CDR1 reads SGHTA; CDR2 reads FQGNSA. This CDR3 spans 15 amino acids. The germline V and J ends were trimmed by 1 base and 4 bases, with 10 bases remaining between them. The chain's CDR3 is CASSLDEFLTGELFF. DNA of the CDR3: TGTGCCAGCAGCTTAGATGAGTTTCTCACCGGGGAGCTGTTTTTT.